The clone carrying this TCR beta chain occurred once. The data derive from a study of blood T cell repertoires in COVID-19. Study-wide context: Material from acute and convalescent COVID-19 was sourced from the United States, Italy and Spain. In each case, the material was cDNA or gDNA derived from T cells, B-cell-depleted T cells, or PBMCs.

Authors' methods: Using reference gene primer amplification, nucleated cell counts were estimated. Method: immunoSEQ multiplex PCR; TCRdb's copy keeps in-frame clones and lacks some. From that table come the V and J calls and clone size; the DNA was used to work out D and trimming. Of 85,000 to 100,000 clones listed, around 74% are singletons. Germline V gives CDR1 ENHRY, CDR2 SYGVKD. Trimming pared 0 bases from V and 4 bases from J, leaving 8 bases between. CDR3 size: 14 residues. V usage is TRBV10-3 and J usage is TRBJ2-3; D is perhaps TRBD2 (6 bases). Input material: peripheral blood. The sequence derives from a woman of 80 years or more with active or convalescent COVID-19. The CDR3: CAISESGGPDTQYF. The DNA of the CDR3 is TGTGCCATCAGTGAGTCGGGGGGACCAGATACGCAGTATTTT.